The entry below gives a single T cell receptor (beta chain) sequence along with its context. Its antigen is currently unknown. This specimen belongs to a study of T cell responses to AZD1222 COVID-19 vaccine. Study-level points and caveats: Across the whole spike, CD4 TCRs peaked at regions 160-218 and 743-854.

Profiled with immunoSEQ multiplex PCR; TCRdb holds only in-frame clones, not every one. Of 85,000 to 90,000 clones listed, more than 70% are singletons. Trimming took 4 bases from V and 7 from J; bases not matched to a gene: 8. This CDR3 is 15 amino acids long. Looked up from germline, CDR1 is LGHNA and CDR2 is YNFKEQ. This chain connects TRBV4-2 to TRBJ2-1; 9 bases match TRBD2. Sequenced here: peripheral blood, sampled 28 days after the second AZD1222 dose. The source is an adult who received the AZD1222 COVID-19 vaccine. CDR3 protein: CASSPRGGRSNEQFF. CDR3 nucleotides: TGTGCCAGCAGCCCGCGGGGGGGCCGGTCAAATGAGCAGTTCTTC.